The present TCR beta chain was sequenced within a study of blood T cell repertoires in COVID-19 (dated by TCRdb to about 2020). About the study as a whole: Samples from collaborators originated in the United States, Italy and Spain and spanned both the acute and convalescent phases of COVID-19. The material from the prospective study consisted of cDNA or gDNA derived from T cells, B-cell-depleted T cells, or PBMCs. Subjects who had been exposed to COVID-19, were actively infected with it, or had recovered from it provided the deeply sampled blood TCRbeta repertoires that made up the dataset. A freely available public database, intended as a resource for researchers studying the immune response to SARS-CoV-2, is where the repertoires were released. The samples were drawn from the first 160 participants of the ongoing ImmuneRACE study and from 950 to 1,500 subjects provided by 6 global collaborators. Sample metadata almost always included a de-identified subject ID, COVID-19 status, age in years and sex. Where available, HLA class I and class II types were obtained from metadata supplied by the sample provider rather than from assay-based typing. Broad study findings and their caveats: How much clinical and demographic metadata was included differed by source and by participant, and the metadata was provided uncurated.

TCRbeta CDR3 regions were amplified from genomic DNA by means of the immunoSEQ Assay, a bias-controlled multiplex PCR. Per the original workflow: Within the assay, amplification of reference gene primers was used to estimate how many nucleated cells each sample contained. Sequence reads were collapsed and filtered to measure the absolute abundance of every unique TCRbeta CDR3 rearrangement. For each sample, productive Simpson clonality was calculated as the square root of Simpson's diversity index across productive rearrangements. Drawn from immuneACCESS, this table holds only the in-frame rearrangements with V and J called that TCRdb kept. Clones are partly lost; checked studies trace under half to an unresolved V gene and leave the rest unexplained. The V and J calls and clone size are taken from that table; D and trimming were inferred from the DNA. The sample profile shows hundreds of thousands of clones; approximately 80% of them were found once. The top ten constitute 15% to 20% of the sample.

About this clone itself: The target of this receptor is not known. No base qualities exist here, and no much larger clone lies one base off it.

V is cut back by 3 bases and J by 4 bases, with 9 bases in the junction unmatched. The CDR3 starts with the cysteine, ends with the phenylalanine, and has 16 residues. Solely the CDR3 DNA is kept, with 48 bases framed from the first base. According to the germline V gene (reference sequence), CDR1 reads LNHDA and CDR2 reads SQIVND. Collaborating institutions collected whole blood in K2EDTA tubes following their own protocols. For TCRbeta analysis, collaborator samples were shipped as frozen whole blood, as isolated PBMCs, or as DNA extracted from either sample type. The TCR was taken from an elderly woman with active or convalescent COVID-19. The sample consisted of peripheral blood. The chain joins TRBV19 to TRBJ1-2; 9 middle bases align to TRBD1. The CDR3 region reads CASSIFGTGPSYGYTF. The nucleotide sequence reads as follows: TGTGCCAGTAGTATTTTTGGGACAGGGCCCTCCTATGGCTACACCTTC.